The 19 T cell receptor beta chains below come from one sample, sequenced in a study of regulatory T cells in long-lasting Graves disease. Investigators prepared the TCR beta libraries by applying iRepertoire HTBI primers and Arm-PCR of CDR3 regions. TCRdb used MiXCR to reprocess the multiplex PCR reads, holding one entry per CDR3 protein. The table records some 450,000 distinct CDR3 sequences, approximately 16% of them present only once. Time point meaning: newly diagnosed GD, antithyroid drugs for less than 3 months. PBMC RNA was the source of the TCR library. The same data also went into a second study, on T cells in Graves' hyperthyroidism and ophthalmopathy.

This specimen was peripheral blood mononuclear cells (PBMCs), taken at new diagnosis, from a patient treated with antithyroid drugs. The receptors shown here come from a woman aged 30 to 39 with Graves disease.

This clonotype appeared many times. The chain's CDR3 is CASSILTGGPSYEQYF. The CDR3 coding sequence is TGTGCCAGCAGTATTTTGACGGGAGGGCCCTCCTACGAGCAGTACTTC. This chain uses TRBV7-8 with TRBJ2-7, with TRBD2 matching over 8 bases. The V gene end was trimmed by 6 bases and the J gene end by 0 bases; junction bases not matched to a gene: 10. The germline V gene encodes CDR1 SGHVS and CDR2 FQNEAQ. The CDR3 has 16 amino acids. The full variable domain, completed using reference TRBV7-8 and TRBJ2-7, is GAGVSQSPRYKVAKRGQDVALRCDPISGHVSLFWYQQALGQGPEFLTYFQNEAQLDKSGLPSDRFFAERPEGSVSTLKIQRTQQEDSAVYLCASSILTGGPSYEQYFGPGTRLTVT.

This clonotype was detected only a few times. DNA for the CDR3: TGTGCCAGCAGTTGGAGGGGGCGCGTGGCTGAAGCTTTCTTT. Translating it yields CASSWRGRVAEAFF. This sequence joins TRBV28 and TRBJ1-1, with 7 bases that match TRBD1. The germline V gene encodes CDR1 MDHEN and CDR2 SYDVKM. The V segment lost 4 bases and the J segment 6 bases; nucleotides outside the gene matches: 8. The CDR3 covers 14 residues.

The chain is built from TRBV7-2 and TRBJ1-1; no definite D call. CDR3 length: 13 amino acids. V lost 5 bases and J 1 base, leaving 8 bases between the germline ends. The V gene's germline CDR1 is SGHTA and CDR2 FQGNSA. The CDR3 DNA reads as TGTGCCAGCAGCAAGTGGGGGAACACTGAAGCTTTCTTT. As protein: CASSKWGNTEAFF.

The sample holds many counts of this clonotype. This chain connects TRBV2 to TRBJ2-2; the D gene is possibly TRBD2 (6 bases). Between the trimmed V and J ends, which lost 7 bases and 4 bases, there was a span of 13 bases. The V gene's germline CDR1 is SNHLY and CDR2 FYNNEI. This CDR3 has 14 amino acids. The CDR3 sequence: CASMRDSGTGELFF. The CDR3 bases are TGTGCCAGCATGAGGGATAGCGGCACCGGGGAGCTGTTTTTT.

This clonotype was seen only a few times. V usage is TRBV27 and J usage is TRBJ1-5; D is perhaps TRBD1 (5 bases). Germline V gives CDR1 MNHEY, CDR2 SMNVEV (reference sequence). The CDR3 runs 13 residues. V dropped 5 bases and J dropped 5 bases, with 10 bases sitting between them. The CDR3 loop is CASSRSGYQPQHF. DNA of the CDR3: TGTGCCAGCAGTAGATCAGGGTATCAGCCCCAGCATTTT.

This clonotype was detected a few times. This chain joins TRBV5-6 and TRBJ2-5, with D hard to call. Trimming stripped 2 bases from V and 5 bases from J, with 13 bases between. The CDR3 contains 14 residues. Germline V gene data show CDR1 as SGHDT and CDR2 as YYEEEE. The CDR3 here is CASSFRSELETQYF. The CDR3 bases are TGTGCCAGCAGCTTTAGGTCGGAATTGGAGACCCAGTACTTC.

This clonotype occurred many times. The chain employs TRBV7-9 and TRBJ2-1, with D hard to call. Trimming took 5 bases from V and 9 from J, leaving 14 bases between them. CDR3 length: 13 amino acids. Germline CDR1 is SEHNR and CDR2 is FQNEAQ (reference sequence). In DNA form, the CDR3 reads TGTGCCAGCAGCCCGCAAGGGCTCGGTGAGCAGTTCTTC. As protein: CASSPQGLGEQFF.

This clonotype was detected many times. The rearrangement uses TRBV27 and TRBJ2-1; possibly TRBD2 for D (5 bases). This CDR3 has 15 residues. Germline lookup yields CDR1 MNHEY and CDR2 SMNVEV (reference sequence). Trimming removed 4 bases at V and 8 bases at J, with 18 bases between. This CDR3 reads CASSSGLFPADEQFF. CDR3 bases: TGTGCCAGCAGTTCCGGACTCTTCCCAGCCGATGAGCAGTTCTTC.

This clonotype was found many times. V usage is TRBV18 and J usage is TRBJ1-1; TRBD1 might be the D (6 bases). The CDR3 extends over 16 amino acids. Per germline, CDR1 KGHSH and CDR2 LQKENI. V lost 3 bases, J lost 0 bases, and 14 bases lay in between. The chain's CDR3 is CASSPQGSALNTEAFF. CDR3 DNA: TGTGCCAGCTCACCGCAGGGGAGCGCATTGAACACTGAAGCTTTCTTT.

This clonotype was counted ten times or more. The chain carries TRBV7-2 and TRBJ1-3; D unclear. The CDR3 spans 14 residues. Germline CDR1 reads SGHTA; CDR2 reads FQGNSA. V gave up 4 bases and J gave up 0 bases, with 7 bases separating them. The CDR3, as DNA: TGTGCCAGCAGCTCCGATTCCTCTGGAAACACCATATATTTT. Translation gives CASSSDSSGNTIYF.

This clonotype was found a few times. The V gene is TRBV29-1, the J gene TRBJ1-1; D unresolved. The germline CDR1 and CDR2 sequences are SQVTM and ANQGSEA. The CDR3 runs to 17 residues. The V and J ends lost 1 base and 1 base respectively, with 19 bases between them. The chain's CDR3 is CSVEVLRLRIANTEAFF. Written as DNA, the CDR3 is TGCAGCGTTGAAGTTCTCAGATTAAGGATAGCGAACACTGAAGCTTTCTTT.

This clonotype was counted between two and nine times. The rearrangement links TRBV29-1 to TRBJ2-4, with 10 bases matching TRBD1. The CDR3 totals 16 residues. After removal of 3 bases from V and 0 bases from J, the junction contained 5 bases not matched to a gene. Germline V gives CDR1 SQVTM, CDR2 ANQGSEA. CDR3 nucleotide sequence: TGCAGCGTTGAGGGACAGGGGTCCCAAGCCAAAAACATTCAGTACTTC. The encoded protein is CSVEGQGSQAKNIQYF.

This clonotype was counted a few times. The chain is built from TRBV5-1 and TRBJ1-2; D unclear. Germline lookup yields CDR1 SGHRS and CDR2 YFSETQ. V lost 0 bases and J lost 9, with 15 bases in between. The CDR3 is 14 amino acids. The CDR3 loop is CASSLAYISGSYTF. The CDR3 coding sequence is TGCGCCAGCAGCTTGGCCTACATCTCGGGAAGCTACACCTTC.

This clonotype was recorded at least ten times. The chain recombines TRBV28 with TRBJ1-1; D is ambiguous. Trimming removed 6 bases at V and 1 base at J, with 12 bases between. This CDR3 is 14 amino acids long. CDR1 and CDR2 from the germline V gene are MDHEN and SYDVKM. CDR3 sequence reads: CASSPTSPNTEAFF. The CDR3 DNA sequence: TGTGCCAGCAGCCCGACAAGCCCGAACACTGAAGCTTTCTTT. The full variable domain, in which reference TRBV28 and TRBJ1-1 provide the parts outside the CDR3, is DVKVTQSSRYLVKRTGEKVFLECVQDMDHENMFWYRQDPGLGLRLIYFSYDVKMKEKGDIPEGYSVSREKKERFSLILESASTNQTSMYLCASSPTSPNTEAFFGQGTRLTVV.

The V call is TRBV14, the J call TRBJ2-7, with TRBD2 as a possible D gene (7 bases). This CDR3 has 15 amino acids. With 4 bases removed from V and 0 bases from J, the gap between germline ends came to 13 bases. The germline V gene has CDR1 SGHDN and CDR2 FVKESK. CDR3 DNA: TGTGCCAGCAGCCTGTTCCGGGGGGCCTCCTACGAGCAGTACTTC. Its protein product is CASSLFRGASYEQYF. Filled out from reference TRBV14 and TRBJ2-7, the complete variable domain reads EAGVTQFPSHSVIEKGQTVTLRCDPISGHDNLYWYRRVMGKEIKFLLHFVKESKQDESGMPNNRFLAERTGGTYSTLKVQPAELEDSGVYFCASSLFRGASYEQYFGPGTRLTVT.

Concerning this clonotype: Since a much larger clone is just one base distant, this may be a read error. The chain is built from TRBV20-1 and TRBJ2-2; 8 bases align to TRBD2. The CDR3 covers 13 residues. From germline, CDR1 is DFQATT and CDR2 SNEGSKA (reference sequence). This CDR3 reads CSASGRVTGERFF. The CDR3 DNA follows: TGCAGTGCTAGCGGGAGGGTCACCGGGGAGCGGTTTTTT.

The chain recombines TRBV7-9 with TRBJ2-1, with 10 bases that match TRBD2. The CDR3 totals 17 residues. The V segment lost 5 bases and the J segment 0 bases; nucleotides outside the gene matches: 7. Germline CDR1 SEHNR, CDR2 FQNEAQ (reference sequence). CDR3 in amino acids: CASSPWTSGHSYNEQFF. The CDR3 nucleotides are TGTGCCAGCAGCCCTTGGACTAGCGGTCACTCCTACAATGAGCAGTTCTTC.

This clonotype was counted many times. J is TRBJ2-3 and V is TRBV5-8; TRBD1 might be the D (7 bases). V was trimmed by 4 bases and J by 5 bases, leaving 14 bases between them. The CDR3 runs to 14 residues. Germline CDR1 SGHTS, CDR2 YDEGEE. The CDR3 nucleotides are TGTGCCAGCAGCAACAGGGGAGGAGAAGATACGCAGTATTTT. Its translation: CASSNRGGEDTQYF.

This clonotype was found many times. The chain is built from TRBV9 and TRBJ2-7; 9 bases align to TRBD1. Trimming cost V 0 bases and J 6 bases; bases outside gene matches: 4. CDR1 is SGDLS and CDR2 is YYNGEE in the germline V gene. The CDR3 covers 14 residues. The CDR3 reads CASSVAGQGTEQYF. DNA for the CDR3: TGTGCCAGCAGCGTAGCGGGACAGGGAACCGAGCAGTACTTC.